These 13 T cell receptor beta chains were sequenced from one sample in a study of T cells after yellow fever vaccination (dated by TCRdb to the late 2010s). The treatment or condition label, read with the paper, signifies: live attenuated yellow fever vaccine strain. The receptor library was made with 5' RACE. Sequencing was carried out with an Illumina NovaSeq 6000. The raw public data were reprocessed by TCRdb itself: fastp quality trimming at Q25, MiXCR clonotype calling, in-frame beta chains only. All rows with the same CDR3 protein become a single entry with the most common DNA and genes. In this sample the table shows about 220,000 distinct CDR3 sequences, approximately 3% of which occur a single time. The leading ten clones occupy roughly 3.2% of the sample. The starting material was CD4+ T cells sorted from PBMCs, obtained 10 days after the yellow fever booster vaccination. These TCRs come from a man aged 18 to 29 who received the YFV17D yellow fever vaccine.

There are many counts of this clonotype. J is TRBJ1-4 and V is TRBV5-1; no firm D call. The germline V and J ends were trimmed by 2 bases and 7 bases, with 15 bases remaining between them. Per germline, CDR1 SGHRS and CDR2 YFSETQ. The CDR3 is made up of 15 amino acids. The CDR3 DNA follows: TGCGCCAGCAGCTTCGGTGCAGCAGTACGTGAAAAACTGTTTTTT. This encodes CASSFGAAVREKLFF.

This clonotype has only a few counts. This chain links TRBV4-1 with TRBJ1-5; no clear D. V lost 6 bases and J 0 bases, leaving 12 bases between the germline ends. The CDR3 length is 15 residues. From germline, CDR1 is MGHRA and CDR2 YSYEKL. CDR3 DNA sequence: TGCGCCAGCAGACCGGGAGACCTTAGCAATCAGCCCCAGCATTTT. This gives the protein CASRPGDLSNQPQHF.

The chain carries TRBV3-1 and TRBJ2-1, with D possibly being TRBD1 (7 bases). V lost 3 bases, J lost 4 bases, and 13 bases lay in between. The CDR3 sequence is 15 residues long. The germline gives CDR1 LGHDT, CDR2 YNNKEL (reference sequence). The DNA of the CDR3 is TGTGCCAGCAGCCAGGGGACAGCGGGTTACAATGAGCAGTTCTTC. The encoded protein is CASSQGTAGYNEQFF.

This clonotype was detected ten times or more. The rearrangement uses TRBV5-1 and TRBJ2-7; D may be TRBD2 (6 bases). The CDR3 is made up of 14 amino acids. V shed 4 bases and J shed 4 bases, with 15 bases lying between them. Germline V gene data show CDR1 as SGHRS and CDR2 as YFSETQ. The CDR3 spells CASSPRRGVYEQYF. The CDR3 DNA reads as TGCGCCAGCAGCCCCCGGAGGGGAGTGTACGAGCAGTACTTC.

This clonotype was counted at least ten times. The CDR3 region is CASSSLYNEQFF. The CDR3 DNA follows: TGCGCCAGCAGCTCCTTATACAATGAGCAGTTCTTC. The chain joins TRBV5-1 to TRBJ2-1; D gene uncertain. This CDR3 comprises 12 residues. Per the germline V gene, CDR1 is SGHRS and CDR2 is YFSETQ. The germline V and J ends were trimmed by 3 bases and 4 bases, with 5 bases remaining between them. The full variable domain, rest sourced from reference TRBV5-1 and TRBJ2-1, is KAGVTQTPRYLIKTRGQQVTLSCSPISGHRSVSWYQQTPGQGLQFLFEYFSETQRNKGNFPGRFSGRQFSNSRSEMNVSTLELGDSALYLCASSSLYNEQFFGPGTRLTVL.

This clonotype was detected ten times or more. The J gene is TRBJ2-7, the V gene TRBV3-1; unclear D gene. This CDR3 has 13 amino acids. Trimming took off 4 bases at V and 1 base at J, with 8 bases between the two ends. In germline, CDR1 is LGHDT, CDR2 YNNKEL (reference sequence). For the CDR3, the DNA is TGTGCCAGCAGCCGGGCAGGATCCTACGAGCAGTACGTC. The encoded protein is CASSRAGSYEQYV.

V and J are TRBV12-3 or TRBV12-4 and TRBJ1-5, with D perhaps matching TRBD1 (5 bases). The CDR3 covers 14 residues. The V end lost 3 bases, the J end lost 3 bases, and 9 bases lay between the germline ends. The CDR3 DNA sequence: TGTGCCAGCAGTTTTTCAGGGACCAATCAGCCCCAGCATTTT. This gives the protein CASSFSGTNQPQHF.

This clonotype was counted at least ten times. The rearrangement joins TRBV18 to TRBJ2-1, with 14 bases identical to TRBD2. Trimming removed 0 bases from V and 13 bases from J; junction bases left unmatched: 5. Germline V gene lookup returns CDR1 KGHSH and CDR2 LQKENI. The CDR3 has 15 amino acids. The CDR3 here is CASSPPGLAGGIQFF. Written as DNA, the CDR3 is TGTGCCAGCTCACCACCTGGACTAGCGGGGGGAATACAGTTCTTC.

V gene TRBV28 combines with J gene TRBJ2-1; 14 bases are shared with TRBD2. The CDR3 consists of 16 residues. CDR1 is MDHEN and CDR2 is SYDVKM in the germline V gene. The J segment lost 8 bases and the V segment lost 5 bases, leaving 8 bases of the junction unmatched. CDR3 loop: CASSAGGLAGGHEQFF. The CDR3 coding sequence is TGTGCCAGCAGTGCCGGTGGACTAGCGGGGGGACATGAGCAGTTCTTC.

CDR3 protein: CASSGTGSVTGELFF. The CDR3, as DNA: TGTGCCAGTTCCGGGACAGGGAGTGTCACCGGGGAGCTGTTTTTT. The rearrangement uses TRBV19 and TRBJ2-2, with TRBD1 identical over 9 bases. Trimming cost V 8 bases and J 4 bases; bases outside gene matches: 8. In germline, CDR1 is LNHDA, CDR2 SQIVND (reference sequence). CDR3 length: 15 residues.

This chain links TRBV3-1 with TRBJ2-7; unclear D gene. The CDR3 is 14 residues long. V was pared by 4 bases and J by 0 bases, with 10 bases between. The V gene's germline CDR1 is LGHDT and CDR2 YNNKEL (reference sequence). CDR3 region: CASSPNLLSYEQYF. The CDR3 nucleotides are TGTGCCAGCAGCCCAAACCTCCTCTCCTACGAGCAGTACTTC.

This clonotype was detected many times. The chain links TRBV14 to TRBJ1-2; no clear D gene. V was pared by 0 bases and J by 4 bases, with 9 bases between. The CDR3 has 14 residues. Germline V gives CDR1 SGHDN, CDR2 FVKESK. The CDR3 DNA reads as TGTGCCAGCAGCCAAGAGGGTTTGGTCTATGGCTACACCTTC. Its protein is CASSQEGLVYGYTF.

This clonotype turned up a few times. CDR3 DNA: TGTGCCAGCAGCACGAGACTAGCGGGCGGCAATGAGCAGTTCTTC. Protein: CASSTRLAGGNEQFF. V gene TRBV7-2 combines with J gene TRBJ2-1; TRBD2 aligns across 10 bases. Trimming cost V 5 bases and J 6 bases; bases outside gene matches: 7. Germline CDR1 and CDR2: SGHTA and FQGNSA. There are 15 residues in the CDR3.